The source of this TCR beta chain is a study of cytomegalovirus exposure and HLA in healthy donors. Study-wide background: Researchers previously reported finding about 110 million unique TCR beta sequences from 150 million to 200 million T cells. Within the Caucasian-associated ancestry cluster were around 81% of the roughly 430 genotyped donors. General study results and limits: A later analysis by the authors found several of the most significant clusters apparently linked to common viral pathogens.

Germline V gene data show CDR1 as SGHVS and CDR2 as FNYEAQ. V shed 5 bases, J shed 2 bases, and the junction held 4 bases outside the gene matches. This CDR3 is 14 amino acids long. Notes on this clone: The antigen is not known.

A multiplex PCR was run with 60 Vbeta primers and 13 Jbeta primers. The repertoire was sequenced with immunoSEQ multiplex PCR; TCRdb's copy has only in-frame clones and lacks some. The sample carries almost 200,000 clones, about 82% recorded once. Everyone who donated was a healthy bone marrow donor. Sample: PBMCs. The chain combines TRBV7-6 with TRBJ2-7, with 9 positions matching TRBD2. The clonotype was recovered from a woman aged 45-65 years in good health and CMV-seronegative. The CDR3: CASSISGSTYEQYF. The CDR3 nucleotides are TGTGCCAGCAGCATTAGCGGGAGCACCTACGAGCAGTACTTC.